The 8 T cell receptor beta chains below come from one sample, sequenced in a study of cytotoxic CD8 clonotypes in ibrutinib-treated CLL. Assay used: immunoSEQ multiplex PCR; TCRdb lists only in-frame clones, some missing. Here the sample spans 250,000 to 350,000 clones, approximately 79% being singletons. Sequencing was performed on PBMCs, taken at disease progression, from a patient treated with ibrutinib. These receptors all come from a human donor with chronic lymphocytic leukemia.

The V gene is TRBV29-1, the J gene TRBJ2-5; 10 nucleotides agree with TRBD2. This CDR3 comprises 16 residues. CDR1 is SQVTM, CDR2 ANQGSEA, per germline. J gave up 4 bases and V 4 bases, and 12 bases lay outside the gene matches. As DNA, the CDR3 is TGCAGCGTTGTTGGTGGTACGGGACTAGCGTTAGAGACCCAGTACTTC. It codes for CSVVGGTGLALETQYF.

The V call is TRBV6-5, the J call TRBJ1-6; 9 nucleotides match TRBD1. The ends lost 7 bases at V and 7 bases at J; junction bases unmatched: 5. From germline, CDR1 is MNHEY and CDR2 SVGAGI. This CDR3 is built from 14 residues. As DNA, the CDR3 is TGTGCCAGCAACCCGACAGGGGGAAATTCACCCCTCCACTTT. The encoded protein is CASNPTGGNSPLHF.

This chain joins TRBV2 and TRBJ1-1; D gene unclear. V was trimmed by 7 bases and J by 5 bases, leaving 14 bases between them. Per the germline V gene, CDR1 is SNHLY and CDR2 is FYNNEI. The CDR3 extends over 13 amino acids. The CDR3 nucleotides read TGTGCCAGCACGTTCGAAAAAGTAACTGAAGCTTTCTTT. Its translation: CASTFEKVTEAFF.

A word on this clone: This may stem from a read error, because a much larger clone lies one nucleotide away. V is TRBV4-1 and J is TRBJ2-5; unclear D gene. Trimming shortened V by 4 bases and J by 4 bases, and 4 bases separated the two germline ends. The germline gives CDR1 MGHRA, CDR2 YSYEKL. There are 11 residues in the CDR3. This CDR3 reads CASSRGETQYF. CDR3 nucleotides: TGCGCCAGCAGCCGTGGAGAGACCCAGTACTTC.

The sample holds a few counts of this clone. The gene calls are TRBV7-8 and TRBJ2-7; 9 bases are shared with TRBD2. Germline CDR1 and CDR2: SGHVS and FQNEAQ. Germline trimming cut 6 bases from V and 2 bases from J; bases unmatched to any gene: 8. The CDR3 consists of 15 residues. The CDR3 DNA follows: TGTGCCAGCAGAGAAGCAAGCGGGGGGACCTACGAGCAGTACTTC. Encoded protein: CASREASGGTYEQYF.

The CDR3 nucleotides read TGTGCCAGCAGCTTATCCGGGGTAGCGGACAATGAGCAGTTCTTC. This encodes CASSLSGVADNEQFF. This sequence joins TRBV11-2 and TRBJ2-1; D is possibly TRBD2 (6 bases). The CDR3 sequence is 15 residues long. Trimming pared 2 bases from V and 5 bases from J, leaving 13 bases between. The germline gives CDR1 SGHAT, CDR2 FQNNGV.

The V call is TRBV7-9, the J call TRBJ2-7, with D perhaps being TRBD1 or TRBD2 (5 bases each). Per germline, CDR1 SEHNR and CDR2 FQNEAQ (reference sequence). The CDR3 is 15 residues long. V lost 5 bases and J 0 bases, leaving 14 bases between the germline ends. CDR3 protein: CASSGTGRLSYEQYF. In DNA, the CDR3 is TGTGCCAGCAGCGGGACGGGCCGTCTCTCCTACGAGCAGTACTTC.

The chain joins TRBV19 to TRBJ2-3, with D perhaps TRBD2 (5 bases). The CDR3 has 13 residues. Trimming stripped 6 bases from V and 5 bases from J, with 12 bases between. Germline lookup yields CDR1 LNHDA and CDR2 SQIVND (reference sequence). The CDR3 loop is CASSPWGVDTQYF. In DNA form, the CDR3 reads TGTGCCAGTAGCCCATGGGGAGTAGATACGCAGTATTTT.